This T cell receptor beta chain was captured in a study of blood T cells in healthy people across ages. Study overall: Capturing about one barcoded beta molecule per two T cells was achieved by template switching. Study results and caveats: Lack of knowledge of donor CMV status possibly confounded expanded clonotype changes.

On this clonotype: What it binds is not known.

The second PCR ran roughly 7 to 12 cycles with a sample-barcoded 5' primer and J-beta primers. Each cDNA molecule, via a template-switch adaptor with 12 random nucleotides, was tagged. TCRdb used MiXCR to reprocess the 5' RACE reads, holding one entry per CDR3 protein. The sample yields over a million distinct CDR3 sequences, more than 35% seen once. The ends were cut back, 4 bases at V and 7 bases at J, with 15 bases in the middle. Germline V gene data show CDR1 as SGHRS and CDR2 as YFSETQ. This CDR3 is built from 13 residues. For every donor, a draw yielded around 10 milliliters of peripheral blood.

The sample comprised blood. This receptor was obtained from a woman aged 60-75 years in good health. The genes are TRBV5-1 and TRBJ2-7; D possibly corresponds to TRBD1 (7 bases). In nucleotides, the CDR3 is TGCGCCAGCAGCCAAGGACAGGCGGGGGAGCAGTACTTC. It encodes CASSQGQAGEQYF.